Listed below are T cell receptor beta chains from one sample, sequenced in a study of early T cells in non-severe SARS-CoV-2 infection. TCRdb re-derived calls from the 5' RACE reads in MiXCR, one entry per CDR3 protein. The sample includes about 49,000 distinct CDR3 sequences, around 4.6% of them seen just once. The specimen was whole blood. All receptors come from an adult who was a healthcare worker with PCR-confirmed SARS-CoV-2 infection or an uninfected control (not recorded which). Both conserved end residues are part of each CDR3. D genes are given only for firm matches. Size is stated for part of the rows, as once, few or many counts, or as a class when the clone is expanded.

many,TRBJ2-3,TRBV4-2,-,TGTGCCAGCAGCCAAGAAATCCCCCAGGGAATAGATACGCAGTATTTT,CASSQEIPQGIDTQYF
few,TRBJ2-3,TRBV5-5,-,TGTGCCAGCAGCTTGCGGCTCTGGCTTGACGGACCCACTGATACGCAGTATTTT,CASSLRLWLDGPTDTQYF
-,TRBJ1-6,TRBV27,-,TGTGCCAGCAGTTACCGGGGTAACTCACCCCTCCACTTT,CASSYRGNSPLHF
-,TRBJ1-4,TRBV12-3/TRBV12-4,TRBD1,TGTGCCAGCAGAGAGGACAGGGCGTATGAAAAACTGTTTTTT,CASREDRAYEKLFF
few,TRBJ1-1,TRBV10-3,-,TGTGCCATCAAGTACACAGGGACCAACACTGAAGCTTTCTTT,CAIKYTGTNTEAFF
many,TRBJ2-1,TRBV3-1,TRBD1,TGTGCCAGCAGCCAGGCGGGAGGGACAGGGGGCTTTCATGAGCAGTTCTTC,CASSQAGGTGGFHEQFF
many,TRBJ1-2,TRBV5-4,-,TGTGCCAGCAGCTTGGACTTTAACTATGGCTACACCTTC,CASSLDFNYGYTF
many,TRBJ1-3,TRBV29-1,-,TGCAGCGGCTACCTGGCCTCTGGAAACACCATATATTTT,CSGYLASGNTIYF
-,TRBJ2-3,TRBV2,-,TGTGCCAGCAGTGAATGGCCCGGCACAGATACGCAGTATTTT,CASSEWPGTDTQYF
few,TRBJ1-1,TRBV30,-,TGTGCCTGGAGTACCCAGTCGAACACTGAAGCTTTCTTT,CAWSTQSNTEAFF
many,TRBJ1-5,TRBV19,-,TGTGCCAGTAGTATCAGGACCCCTAGCAATCAGCCCCAGCATTTT,CASSIRTPSNQPQHF
few,TRBJ2-7,TRBV7-3,-,TGTGCCAGCAGCCCAACGGGCCCACGGGGCGAGCAGTACTTC,CASSPTGPRGEQYF
many,TRBJ2-7,TRBV7-2,TRBD1,TGTGCCAGCAGCTTACGACAGGGGACGTACGAGCAGTACTTC,CASSLRQGTYEQYF
many,TRBJ2-7,TRBV7-2,-,TGTGCCAGCAGCGTCAGGTCCTACGAGCAGTACTTC,CASSVRSYEQYF
many,TRBJ1-6,TRBV12-3/TRBV12-4,TRBD1,TGTGCCAGCAGGCCGGACAGGGTGAATTCACCCCTCCACTTT,CASRPDRVNSPLHF
many,TRBJ2-5,TRBV5-1,-,TGCGCCAGCAGCCAAGGTGGCCAAGAGACCCAGTACTTC,CASSQGGQETQYF